This T cell receptor beta chain was found in a study of CD8 T cells in ankylosing spondylitis. General observations from the study: Clones linked to the disease showed a CD8+ phenotype. They occurred at relatively low frequencies in peripheral blood. In ankylosing spondylitis blood, a motif of seven to nine highly homologous TCR beta variants appeared characteristic.

Turning to this clonotype: The antigen remains unidentified.

The V gene's germline CDR1 is SGDLS and CDR2 YYNGEE. This CDR3 spans 15 amino acids. With 1 base removed from V and 4 bases from J, the gap between germline ends came to 14 bases. Quantitative 5'-RACE with molecular barcodes was used to make the TCR beta libraries. TCRdb fed the 5' RACE reads into MiXCR, producing one record per CDR3 protein. Here the sample spans around 770,000 distinct CDR3 sequences, about 11% being singletons. This TCR was recovered from a male donor with ankylosing spondylitis. The rearrangement uses TRBV9 and TRBJ2-5; the D gene is possibly TRBD2 (5 bases). The sample was blood, either unsorted or a sorted T cell fraction (not recorded which). In DNA, the CDR3 is TGTGCCAGCAGCGTAACGGGTACTGGGAGAGAGACCCAGTACTTC. Amino acids: CASSVTGTGRETQYF.